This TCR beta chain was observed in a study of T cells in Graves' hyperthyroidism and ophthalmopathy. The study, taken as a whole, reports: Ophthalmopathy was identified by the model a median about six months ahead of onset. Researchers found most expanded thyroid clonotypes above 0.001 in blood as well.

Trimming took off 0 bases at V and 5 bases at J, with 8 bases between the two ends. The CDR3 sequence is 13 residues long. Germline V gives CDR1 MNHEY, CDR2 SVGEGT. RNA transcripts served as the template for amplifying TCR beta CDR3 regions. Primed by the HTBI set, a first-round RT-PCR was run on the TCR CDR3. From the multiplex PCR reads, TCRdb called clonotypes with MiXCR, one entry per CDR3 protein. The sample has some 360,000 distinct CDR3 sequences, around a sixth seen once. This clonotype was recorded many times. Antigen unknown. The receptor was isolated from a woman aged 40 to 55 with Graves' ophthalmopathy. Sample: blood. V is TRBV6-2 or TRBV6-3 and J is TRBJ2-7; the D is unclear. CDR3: CASSYSGYDEQYF. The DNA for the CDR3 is TGTGCCAGCAGTTACTCGGGATACGACGAGCAGTACTTC.